The 20 T cell receptor beta chains below come from one sample, sequenced in a study of blood T cell repertoires in COVID-19. Produced via immunoSEQ multiplex PCR; TCRdb's table is partial and in-frame only. Here the sample spans about 99,000 clones, around nine tenths being singletons. Sequenced sample: peripheral blood. The source is a man aged 45-60 years in a cohort sampled during active COVID-19.

The chain joins TRBV2 to TRBJ2-2; no definite D call. This CDR3 is built from 15 residues. The germline V and J ends were trimmed by 5 bases and 3 bases, with 13 bases remaining between them. Per germline, CDR1 SNHLY and CDR2 FYNNEI. CDR3 amino acids: CASSSEIIYTGELFF. The DNA for the CDR3 is TGTGCCAGCAGTTCCGAGATAATCTACACCGGGGAGCTGTTTTTT.

The gene calls are TRBV5-1 and TRBJ2-3; 9 nucleotides align to TRBD1. V was pared by 4 bases and J by 3 bases, with 9 bases of the junction left unmatched. The length of the CDR3 is 16 residues. Germline-derived CDR1 and CDR2 are SGHRS and YFSETQ. The CDR3 loop reads CASSRPGQGTTDTQYF. The CDR3, as DNA: TGCGCCAGCAGCCGCCCGGGACAGGGTACAACAGATACGCAGTATTTT.

This clone was recorded only once. V usage is TRBV7-2 and J usage is TRBJ2-3; a weak D match, TRBD2 (5 bases). The germline V gene has CDR1 SGHTA and CDR2 FQGNSA. This CDR3 comprises 13 residues. Trimming stripped 2 bases from V and 5 bases from J, with 8 bases between. The CDR3 sequence is CASSLSGKDTQYF. For the CDR3, the DNA is TGTGCCAGCAGCTTATCGGGGAAAGATACGCAGTATTTT.

The J gene is TRBJ2-6, the V gene TRBV5-1; 7 nucleotides line up with TRBD1. Germline V lookup: CDR1 SGHRS, CDR2 YFSETQ. The V and J ends lost 4 bases and 2 bases, in that order; junction bases with no gene match: 12. The CDR3 runs to 18 residues. CDR3 sequence reads: CASSLQGQGSPGANVLTF. In DNA, the CDR3 is TGCGCCAGCAGCCTACAGGGGCAGGGTAGTCCTGGGGCCAACGTCCTGACTTTC.

This clone was counted a few times. V is TRBV5-5 and J is TRBJ2-1; 11 nucleotides line up with TRBD2. The CDR3 has 15 residues. Losses at the gene ends were 2 bases for V and 7 bases for J; bases not matched to a gene: 5. Germline assignment: CDR1 SGHKS and CDR2 YYEKEE (reference sequence). The CDR3 region has the DNA TGTGCCAGCAGCTTCACTAGCGGGGGTATAAATGAGCAGTTCTTC. Translation gives CASSFTSGGINEQFF.

The chain joins TRBV6-4 to TRBJ2-3; 11 positions match TRBD2. V lost 11 bases to trimming and J lost 2 bases; unmatched junction nucleotides: 18. CDR3 length: 18 residues. Germline V gene lookup returns CDR1 MRHNA and CDR2 SNTAGT. CDR3 nucleotide sequence: TGTGCCCCACGAGGCCTAGCGGGGGGTCGCTACTCCACAGATACGCAGTATTTT. Translation: CAPRGLAGGRYSTDTQYF.

This clone was observed a few times. The chain recombines TRBV7-9 with TRBJ1-2, with 12 positions matching TRBD1. This CDR3 comprises 17 residues. Germline values: CDR1 SEHNR, CDR2 FQNEAQ (reference sequence). The J segment lost 2 bases and the V segment lost 3 bases, leaving 7 bases of the junction unmatched. CDR3 nucleotide sequence: TGTGCCAGCAGCTTGGCCCTCGGGACAGGGGGCAACTATGGCTACACCTTC. It translates to CASSLALGTGGNYGYTF.

This sequence joins TRBV9 and TRBJ2-3; 10 nucleotides line up with TRBD2. V shed 0 bases, J shed 4 bases, and the junction held 5 bases outside the gene matches. CDR3 length: 16 amino acids. Germline-derived CDR1 and CDR2 are SGDLS and YYNGEE. Here the CDR3 reads CASSVGASGGSDTQYF. The DNA of the CDR3 is TGTGCCAGCAGCGTAGGGGCTAGCGGGGGTTCAGATACGCAGTATTTT. Combining the CDR3 with reference TRBV9 and TRBJ2-3 gives the whole variable domain DSGVTQTPKHLITATGQRVTLRCSPRSGDLSVYWYQQSLDQGLQFLIQYYNGEERAKGNILERFSAQQFPDLHSELNLSSLELGDSALYFCASSVGASGGSDTQYFGPGTRLTVL.

The chain combines TRBV9 with TRBJ2-5; D not certain. The V end lost 0 bases, the J end lost 0 bases, and 15 bases lay between the germline ends. CDR1 and CDR2 from the germline V gene are SGDLS and YYNGEE. The CDR3 loop spans 17 amino acids. The CDR3 DNA reads as TGTGCCAGCAGCGTAGCTGGAGTGGCGCGGAACCAAGAGACCCAGTACTTC. It yields the protein CASSVAGVARNQETQYF.

The rearrangement uses TRBV7-6 and TRBJ2-2; D gene uncertain. The CDR3 consists of 15 residues. Deletions cut 0 bases from V and 4 bases from J, with 9 bases between. Germline V gene lookup returns CDR1 SGHVS and CDR2 FNYEAQ. Here the CDR3 DNA reads TGTGCCAGCAGCTTAGCATCCGTCCTCACCGGGGAGCTGTTTTTT. Protein: CASSLASVLTGELFF.

The rearrangement uses TRBV4-2 and TRBJ1-1; D ambiguous. CDR1 is LGHNA, CDR2 YNFKEQ, per germline. V shed 3 bases and J shed 1 base, with 9 bases lying between them. The CDR3 consists of 14 residues. The CDR3 sequence: CASSQVQANTEAFF. In nucleotides, the CDR3 is TGTGCCAGCAGCCAGGTCCAGGCGAACACTGAAGCTTTCTTT.

This clone has just a few counts. This rearrangement joins TRBV27 to TRBJ1-1; TRBD1 aligns across 7 bases. The V gene end was trimmed by 10 bases and the J gene end by 4 bases; junction bases not matched to a gene: 12. The V gene's germline CDR1 is MNHEY and CDR2 SMNVEV (reference sequence). The CDR3 loop spans 14 amino acids. CDR3 in DNA: TGTGCCACCCAACGACGAGACAGGGCCACTGAAGCTTTCTTT. This translates into CATQRRDRATEAFF.

There are a few counts of this clone. The chain is built from TRBV5-1 and TRBJ1-5; no firm D call. The length of the CDR3 is 11 residues. Germline values: CDR1 SGHRS, CDR2 YFSETQ. V was trimmed by 6 bases and J by 9 bases, leaving 10 bases between them. The CDR3 DNA sequence: TGCGCCAGCACCCCGTTCGGGCCCCAGCATTTT. It specifies CASTPFGPQHF.

V is TRBV6-2 or TRBV6-3 and J is TRBJ1-2; 7 bases line up with TRBD1. CDR3 length: 15 residues. J lost 4 bases, V lost 5 bases, and 10 bases had no gene match. Per germline, CDR1 MNHEY and CDR2 SVGEGT. CDR3 residues: CASSQPKQGRYGYTF. The CDR3 DNA reads TGTGCCAGCAGTCAACCAAAACAGGGGCGCTATGGCTACACCTTC.

The gene calls are TRBV13 and TRBJ2-3; 10 bases match TRBD1. Trimming removed 5 bases from V and 1 base from J; junction bases left unmatched: 3. Germline loops: CDR1 PRHDT, CDR2 FYEKMQ (reference sequence). The CDR3 runs to 15 residues. In DNA, the CDR3 is TGTGCCAGCAGCGACGGGACAGGGGGCACAGATACGCAGTATTTT. Translated, it gives CASSDGTGGTDTQYF. Full variable domain (remainder filled in from reference TRBV13 and TRBJ2-3): AAGVIQSPRHLIKEKRETATLKCYPIPRHDTVYWYQQGPGQDPQFLISFYEKMQSDKGSIPDRFSAQQFSDYHSELNMSSLELGDSALYFCASSDGTGGTDTQYFGPGTRLTVL.

V usage is TRBV29-1 and J usage is TRBJ1-2, with a weak D call TRBD1 (6 bases). In germline, CDR1 is SQVTM, CDR2 ANQGSEA. Deletions cut 7 bases from V and 4 bases from J, with 16 bases between. This CDR3 spans 13 amino acids. The CDR3 DNA follows: TGCAGCGCCACCGGACAGACTGTCTATGGCTACACCTTC. Amino acid sequence: CSATGQTVYGYTF.

V gene TRBV2 combines with J gene TRBJ1-2, with D maybe TRBD1 (5 bases). The CDR3 is 11 amino acids. V dropped 7 bases and J dropped 8 bases, with 11 bases sitting between them. Germline CDR1 and CDR2: SNHLY and FYNNEI. The CDR3 here is CASTWGGGYTF. DNA for the CDR3: TGTGCCAGCACCTGGGGGGGAGGCTACACCTTC.

This chain joins TRBV5-1 and TRBJ2-2, with a tentative D call TRBD2 (6 bases). V was pared by 4 bases and J by 7 bases, with 17 bases between. The V gene's germline CDR1 is SGHRS and CDR2 YFSETQ. There are 15 residues in the CDR3. Written as DNA, the CDR3 is TGCGCCAGCAGCATGAATCCGGCCGGGGGCGGGGAGCTGTTTTTT. It translates to CASSMNPAGGGELFF.

V and J are TRBV6-5 and TRBJ1-6; 9 nucleotides match TRBD1. Germline-derived CDR1 and CDR2 are MNHEY and SVGAGI. Trimming at V came to 4 bases and at J to 7 bases, leaving 8 bases not matched to a gene. The CDR3 totals 16 residues. The CDR3 sequence is CASSFFGTGSNSPLHF. The CDR3 DNA sequence: TGTGCCAGCAGTTTCTTCGGGACAGGGTCCAATTCACCCCTCCACTTT.

This clone was counted between two and nine times. The DNA for the CDR3 is TGTGCCAGTAGTATTTACAGGGAGAGCTCCTACGAGCAGTACGTC. Amino acid sequence: CASSIYRESSYEQYV. The chain joins TRBV19 to TRBJ2-7; D perhaps matches TRBD1 (6 bases). Between the trimmed V and J ends, which lost 3 bases and 0 bases, there was a span of 12 bases. This CDR3 contains 15 residues. CDR1 and CDR2 (germline): LNHDA, SQIVND (reference sequence).